This TCR beta chain emerged from a study of cytomegalovirus exposure and HLA in healthy donors. 60 Vbeta and 13 Jbeta primers were used in PCR. Clones were sequenced by immunoSEQ multiplex PCR, and TCRdb holds only the in-frame ones, with some missing. In the table there are approximately 160,000 clones, approximately 84% of which are singletons. In germline, CDR1 is SGHRS, CDR2 YFSETQ. The ends were cut back, 4 bases at V and 6 bases at J, with 9 bases in the middle. This CDR3 contains 12 residues. Sequenced input: PBMCs. The sequence derives from a woman between 45 and 60 years old in good health and CMV-seropositive. This sequence joins TRBV5-1 and TRBJ2-3; weak D call: TRBD2 (6 bases). CDR3 residues: CASSPAGDTQYF. The CDR3 nucleotides are TGCGCCAGCAGCCCGGCGGGGGATACGCAGTATTTT.